The clone carrying this T cell receptor (beta chain) was seen a handful of times. Antigen: not known. This sample was included in a study of cytomegalovirus exposure and HLA in healthy donors. Points from the study as a whole: Productive status was seen about 90% or about 30% of the time for most TCR beta V segments in an earlier analysis. In a later analysis, TCR beta V- and J-gene trimming was associated with a missense DCLRE1C variant. Among TCR beta chains, those listed as cytomegalovirus-associated numbered under 200. The availability of immune exposure information extended only to CMV serostatus.

Primers included in the PCR were 60 Vbeta and 13 Jbeta primers. Clones were sequenced by immunoSEQ multiplex PCR, and TCRdb holds only the in-frame ones, with some missing. The sample contains about 150,000 clones, more than 7.5% of which appear only once. This CDR3 is 10 amino acids long. The chain combines TRBV21-1 with TRBJ2-5; no check of the table's D call, TRBD1, against the DNA was made. TRBV21-1 is labeled a pseudogene. The sequenced sample was PBMCs. The clonotype originates from a middle-aged man in good health and CMV-seronegative. The CDR3 reads CASSSGQGNF. In nucleotides, the CDR3 is TGTGCCAGCAGCAGCGGACAGGGTAACTTC.